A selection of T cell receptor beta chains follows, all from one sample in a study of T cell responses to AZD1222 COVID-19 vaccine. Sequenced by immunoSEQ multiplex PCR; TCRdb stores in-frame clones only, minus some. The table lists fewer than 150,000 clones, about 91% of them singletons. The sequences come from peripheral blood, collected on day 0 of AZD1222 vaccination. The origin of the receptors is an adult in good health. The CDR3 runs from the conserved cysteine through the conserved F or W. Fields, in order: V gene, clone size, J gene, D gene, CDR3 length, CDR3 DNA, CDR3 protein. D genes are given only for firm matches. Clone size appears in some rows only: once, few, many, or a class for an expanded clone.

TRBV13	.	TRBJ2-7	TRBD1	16	TGTGCCAGCAGCGGACAGGGCCCCAAAACGCCCTACGAGCAGTACTTC	CASSGQGPKTPYEQYF
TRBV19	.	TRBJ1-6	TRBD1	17	TGTGCCAGTAGGATGAGACAGGGGAGCTCCTATAATTCACCCCTCCACTTT	CASRMRQGSSYNSPLHF
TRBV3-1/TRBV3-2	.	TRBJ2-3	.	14	TGTGCCAGCAGCCAAGTCTCGCGGACAGATACGCAGTATTTT	CASSQVSRTDTQYF
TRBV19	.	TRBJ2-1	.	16	TGTGCCAGTAGTTCCAGGGGGGGGCGACGCTACAATGAGCAGTTCTTC	CASSSRGGRRYNEQFF
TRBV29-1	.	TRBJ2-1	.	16	TGCAGCGTTGAAGATCCGGGACGCCTTTCGTACAATGAGCAGTTCTTC	CSVEDPGRLSYNEQFF
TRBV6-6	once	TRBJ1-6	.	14	TGTGCCAGCAGAACAACCGGTACCCAGTCACCCCTCCACTTT	CASRTTGTQSPLHF
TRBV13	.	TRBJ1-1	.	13	TGTGCCAGCAGCTCACAGGGGAACACTGAAGCTTTCTTT	CASSSQGNTEAFF
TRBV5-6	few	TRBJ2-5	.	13	TGTGCCAGCAGCTTCGGCTGGCAAGAGACCCAGTACTTC	CASSFGWQETQYF
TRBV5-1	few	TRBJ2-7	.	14	TGCGCCAGTTCTTGGACCGTAGGGATCTACGAGCAGTACTTC	CASSWTVGIYEQYF
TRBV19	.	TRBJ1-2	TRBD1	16	TGTGCCAGTAGTATCCCGGGACAGGGGAAGCGCTATGGCTACACCTTC	CASSIPGQGKRYGYTF
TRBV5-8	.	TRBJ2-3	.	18	TGTGCCAGCAGCTTGGGGGTTGGGGGTAGTTCATCCCCAGATACGCAGTATTTT	CASSLGVGGSSSPDTQYF